Presented here are 28 T cell receptor beta chains from one specimen sequenced in a study of blood T cell repertoires in COVID-19. Here immunoSEQ multiplex PCR was the method, and the copy in TCRdb shows in-frame clones only, minus some. Here the sample spans some 250,000 clones, over 75% being singletons. Sequences were obtained from PBMCs or T cells enriched from blood (not recorded which). The receptors stem from a woman aged 45-59 years who had recovered from COVID-19.

The rearrangement uses TRBV18 and TRBJ2-1; D remains ambiguous. CDR1 KGHSH and CDR2 LQKENI come from the germline V gene. V was clipped by 4 bases and J by 6 bases, with 10 bases between them. This CDR3 spans 13 amino acids. CDR3 nucleotides: TGTGCCAGCTCACAGACAACCCTCAATGAGCAGTTCTTC. Its translation is CASSQTTLNEQFF.

This chain joins TRBV28 and TRBJ2-4, with 8 bases that match TRBD1. CDR3 length: 15 amino acids. Per germline, CDR1 MDHEN and CDR2 SYDVKM. The V and J ends lost 2 bases and 3 bases, in that order; junction bases with no gene match: 3. The CDR3 nucleotides are TGTGCCAGCAGTTTAGGAGGACAGGGCAAAAACATTCAGTACTTC. As protein: CASSLGGQGKNIQYF. Complete variable domain (other parts from reference TRBV28 and TRBJ2-4): DVKVTQSSRYLVKRTGEKVFLECVQDMDHENMFWYRQDPGLGLRLIYFSYDVKMKEKGDIPEGYSVSREKKERFSLILESASTNQTSMYLCASSLGGQGKNIQYFGAGTRLSVL.

The V call is TRBV7-9, the J call TRBJ2-1; D is unclear. Germline CDR1 SEHNR, CDR2 FQNEAQ (reference sequence). V lost 0 bases and J 12 bases, leaving 15 bases between the germline ends. This CDR3 spans 14 amino acids. The DNA for the CDR3 is TGTGCCAGCAGCTTAGCATATTCCTCGGTCGGGCAGTTCTTC. This translates into CASSLAYSSVGQFF.

Comment on this clone: One end of the junction is discordant with germline, which a read error may explain. The genes are TRBV6-2 or TRBV6-3 and TRBJ2-7; D is perhaps TRBD1 (5 bases). Germline V gene data show CDR1 as MNHEY and CDR2 as SVGEGT. This CDR3 is 12 amino acids long. The CDR3 reads CASSDPSRGRNF. CDR3 DNA sequence: TGTGCCAGCAGTGACCCATCAAGGGGCCGGAACTTC.

The V gene is TRBV6-4, the J gene TRBJ1-2; D unclear. The CDR3 sequence is 14 residues long. Germline CDR1 is MRHNA and CDR2 is SNTAGT. The germline V and J ends were trimmed by 0 bases and 2 bases, with 7 bases remaining between them. The CDR3 bases are TGTGCCAGCAGTGACTCAAACGGGAACTATGGCTACACCTTC. Its translation: CASSDSNGNYGYTF.

The rearrangement links TRBV28 to TRBJ2-3; 9 positions agree with TRBD1. This CDR3 comprises 14 residues. The germline gives CDR1 MDHEN, CDR2 SYDVKM. The V gene end was trimmed by 2 bases and the J gene end by 3 bases; junction bases not matched to a gene: 0. CDR3 sequence: CASSLGTGTDTQYF. CDR3 DNA: TGTGCCAGCAGTTTAGGGACAGGGACAGATACGCAGTATTTT.

The chain carries TRBV28 and TRBJ2-3; TRBD1 aligns across 7 bases. From germline, CDR1 is MDHEN and CDR2 SYDVKM. This CDR3 spans 14 amino acids. V lost 3 bases to trimming and J lost 3 bases; unmatched junction nucleotides: 3. The CDR3, as DNA: TGTGCCAGCAGTTTGAGGGGGCAGACAGATACGCAGTATTTT. Translated: CASSLRGQTDTQYF.

The J gene is TRBJ1-5, the V gene TRBV4-2; the D is unclear. This CDR3 region has 13 residues. The germline gives CDR1 LGHNA, CDR2 YNFKEQ. The V gene lost 0 bases and the J gene lost 5 bases, with 5 bases spanning the gap. CDR3 bases: TGTGCCAGCAGCCAAGATTCGGATCAGCCCCAGCATTTT. Residues: CASSQDSDQPQHF.

J is TRBJ2-1 and V is TRBV5-1, with 10 bases lining up with TRBD2. The CDR3 has 18 amino acids. Trimming at V came to 2 bases and at J to 0 bases, leaving 8 bases not matched to a gene. Germline values: CDR1 SGHRS, CDR2 YFSETQ. CDR3 sequence: CASSFVGLAVSSYNEQFF. The CDR3 DNA follows: TGCGCCAGCAGCTTCGTCGGACTAGCGGTAAGCTCCTACAATGAGCAGTTCTTC.

The chain couples TRBV6-4 to TRBJ2-3; no reliable D call. Germline CDR1 reads MRHNA; CDR2 reads SNTAGT. The CDR3 is 13 residues long. The CDR3 loop is CAARSGTTDTQYF. Here the CDR3 DNA reads TGTGCTGCCCGATCAGGAACCACAGATACGCAGTATTTT.

J is TRBJ1-6 and V is TRBV6-5; no firm D call. V shed 8 bases and J shed 0 bases, with 2 bases lying between them. Germline values: CDR1 MNHEY, CDR2 SVGAGI. This CDR3 has 12 amino acids. CDR3 DNA sequence: TGTGCCAGCTACTCCTATAATTCACCCCTCCACTTT. The encoded protein is CASYSYNSPLHF.

CDR3: CASSLIAGGPYEQYF. CDR3 DNA: TGTGCCAGCAGCTTAATAGCGGGAGGGCCATACGAGCAGTACTTC. This chain uses TRBV11-1 with TRBJ2-7, with TRBD2 matching 11 bases. The germline CDR1 and CDR2 sequences are SGHAT and FQDESV (reference sequence). Trimming removed 2 bases from V and 4 bases from J; junction bases left unmatched: 4. The CDR3 covers 15 residues.

This clone turned up a few times. CDR3 nucleotides: TGTGCCAGCAGCTTAGATAGGACTAGGGAAGAGACCCAGTACTTC. Protein: CASSLDRTREETQYF. The rearrangement links TRBV7-2 to TRBJ2-5; TRBD2 matches at 7 bases. The CDR3 consists of 15 residues. Unmatched junction bases numbered 5, after V lost 1 base and J lost 3 bases. Germline CDR1 reads SGHTA; CDR2 reads FQGNSA.

This sequence joins TRBV5-8 and TRBJ2-3, with D possibly TRBD2 on 5 matching bases. The CDR3 runs 17 residues. Between the trimmed V and J ends, which lost 10 bases and 2 bases, there was a span of 26 bases. Per germline, CDR1 SGHTS and CDR2 YDEGEE. The DNA of the CDR3 is TGTGCCTCCCCGGAGGCGGAACTACGTTACAACACAGATACGCAGTATTTT. Residues: CASPEAELRYNTDTQYF.

The CDR3 spells CASSLRTSGPDTQYF. CDR3 nucleotides: TGCGCCAGCAGCTTGAGGACTAGCGGCCCAGATACGCAGTATTTT. The V gene is TRBV5-1, the J gene TRBJ2-3; 10 bases align to TRBD2. The CDR3 covers 15 residues. Germline V gene lookup returns CDR1 SGHRS and CDR2 YFSETQ. With 1 base clipped from V and 4 bases from J, the junction kept 3 bases outside the gene matches.

This sequence joins TRBV9 and TRBJ2-1; TRBD2 agrees at 10 bases. Unmatched junction bases numbered 8, after V lost 4 bases and J lost 4 bases. The CDR3 spans 16 residues. CDR1 and CDR2 (germline): SGDLS, YYNGEE. The CDR3 DNA is TGTGCCAGCAGCCCGAGGACTAGCGGAAAATACAATGAGCAGTTCTTC. As protein: CASSPRTSGKYNEQFF.

The chain links TRBV28 to TRBJ2-1; TRBD1 aligns across 7 bases. V was pared by 4 bases and J by 1 base, with 10 bases of the junction left unmatched. Germline V gene sequence: CDR1 MDHEN, CDR2 SYDVKM. This CDR3 is built from 17 residues. The CDR3 coding sequence is TGTGCCAGCAGTTCCATGAGAAACAGGGGATCCTACAATGAGCAGTTCTTC. It yields the protein CASSSMRNRGSYNEQFF.

V is TRBV13 and J is TRBJ1-3; the D gene is possibly TRBD1 (5 bases). V was shortened by 2 bases and J by 3 bases, with 14 bases between the two germline ends. The CDR3 covers 16 residues. Germline V gene lookup returns CDR1 PRHDT and CDR2 FYEKMQ (reference sequence). CDR3 sequence: CASSLIRPGGGNTIYF. In nucleotides, the CDR3 is TGTGCCAGCAGCTTAATCCGGCCCGGGGGTGGAAACACCATATATTTT. Together with reference TRBV13 and TRBJ1-3, the CDR3 gives the full variable domain: AAGVIQSPRHLIKEKRETATLKCYPIPRHDTVYWYQQGPGQDPQFLISFYEKMQSDKGSIPDRFSAQQFSDYHSELNMSSLELGDSALYFCASSLIRPGGGNTIYFGEGSWLTVV.

The chain combines TRBV24-1 with TRBJ2-5; 7 bases line up with TRBD2. V shed 6 bases, J shed 5 bases, and the junction held 8 bases outside the gene matches. The CDR3 has 14 amino acids. Germline CDR1 is KGHDR and CDR2 is SFDVKD. The CDR3 reads CATSSRWEGETQYF. In DNA form, the CDR3 reads TGTGCCACCAGTTCGAGGTGGGAGGGGGAGACCCAGTACTTC.

This clone appeared a few times. The chain has TRBV28 and TRBJ1-1, with a possible D match to TRBD1 (6 bases). The CDR3 length is 14 residues. Trimming removed 5 bases from V and 13 bases from J, with 23 bases in between. The germline V gene has CDR1 MDHEN and CDR2 SYDVKM. The CDR3 DNA sequence: TGTGCCAGCAGTACTTTCAAGGGGGGGATTAACGATTTCTTT. Translated: CASSTFKGGINDFF.

The V gene is TRBV5-1, the J gene TRBJ2-2, with 10 positions matching TRBD2. The V gene's germline CDR1 is SGHRS and CDR2 YFSETQ. With 4 bases clipped from V and 1 base from J, the junction kept 7 bases outside the gene matches. CDR3 length: 17 amino acids. The CDR3 reads CASSERSSGRNTGELFF. As DNA, the CDR3 is TGCGCCAGCAGCGAACGATCTAGCGGGAGGAACACCGGGGAGCTGTTTTTT. The full variable domain, with the rest looked up from reference TRBV5-1 and TRBJ2-2, is KAGVTQTPRYLIKTRGQQVTLSCSPISGHRSVSWYQQTPGQGLQFLFEYFSETQRNKGNFPGRFSGRQFSNSRSEMNVSTLELGDSALYLCASSERSSGRNTGELFFGEGSRLTVL.

The V and J genes are TRBV28 and TRBJ1-2; 7 bases match TRBD1. Germline V CDR1 and CDR2: MDHEN, SYDVKM. The CDR3 is 15 amino acids. The junction had 14 bases not matched to a gene; V was cut back by 5 bases and J by 8 bases. CDR3 DNA sequence: TGTGCCAGCAGTCGCCTAGGGGGCGCGGTGAGAGGCTACACCTTC. Encoded protein: CASSRLGGAVRGYTF.

The chain joins TRBV27 to TRBJ1-2; weak D call: TRBD1 (6 bases). The germline V gene has CDR1 MNHEY and CDR2 SMNVEV (reference sequence). This CDR3 region has 14 residues. Deletions cut 6 bases from V and 6 bases from J, with 17 bases between. The CDR3 DNA reads TGTGCCAGCAGATCTTACAGGGAGTCCAATGGCTACACCTTC. Protein: CASRSYRESNGYTF.

The table lists this clone with a count of one. The J gene is TRBJ2-1, the V gene TRBV18; 10 bases agree with TRBD2. J gave up 2 bases and V 3 bases, and 4 bases lay outside the gene matches. Germline V lookup: CDR1 KGHSH, CDR2 LQKENI. The CDR3 loop spans 16 amino acids. The CDR3 spells CASSPRLAGTYNEQFF. The CDR3 DNA reads TGTGCCAGCTCACCGAGACTAGCGGGTACCTACAATGAGCAGTTCTTC.

The V gene is TRBV6-1, the J gene TRBJ2-3; no clear D. Germline values: CDR1 MNHNS, CDR2 SASEGT. The V end lost 0 bases, the J end lost 3 bases, and 4 bases lay between the germline ends. The CDR3 runs to 13 residues. CDR3 residues: CASSEAGTDTQYF. The CDR3 DNA is TGTGCCAGCAGTGAAGCCGGGACAGATACGCAGTATTTT.

The CDR3 reads CASSGDSRIRYEQYF. In DNA form, the CDR3 reads TGTGCCAGCAGCGGGGACAGCCGGATCCGCTACGAGCAGTACTTC. V and J are TRBV2 and TRBJ2-7; 7 bases fit TRBD1. Germline assignment: CDR1 SNHLY and CDR2 FYNNEI. CDR3 length equals 15 residues. J lost 3 bases, V lost 6 bases, and 11 bases had no gene match.

This clone was picked up a small number of times. This chain uses TRBV2 with TRBJ1-1; 11 bases map to TRBD1. Germline trimming cut 3 bases from V and 7 bases from J; bases unmatched to any gene: 4. From germline, CDR1 is SNHLY and CDR2 FYNNEI. CDR3 length: 14 amino acids. CDR3 sequence reads: CASSDRTGGFEAFF. Written as DNA, the CDR3 is TGTGCCAGCAGTGATCGGACAGGGGGCTTTGAAGCTTTCTTT.

The genes are TRBV6-5 and TRBJ2-7; 9 bases are a match to TRBD1. Trimming removed 3 bases from V and 5 bases from J; junction bases left unmatched: 8. CDR3 length: 15 amino acids. The V gene's germline CDR1 is MNHEY and CDR2 SVGAGI. The CDR3 is CASSYRWDRVHEQYF. The CDR3 DNA reads TGTGCCAGCAGTTATAGGTGGGACAGGGTTCACGAGCAGTACTTC.